Shown below are 26 T cell receptor beta chains from a single sample sequenced in a study of T cells after yellow fever vaccination. One entry per CDR3 protein results from TCRdb running MiXCR on the 5' RACE reads. The sample lists 200,000 to 300,000 distinct CDR3 sequences; approximately 3.8% were seen once. Sequenced material: PBMCs, taken 15 days after the yellow fever booster vaccination. Receptor source: a young man who received the YFV17D yellow fever vaccine.

This clonotype occurred many times. The chain couples TRBV10-3 to TRBJ2-3; D possibly corresponds to TRBD2 (6 bases). Trimming stripped 3 bases from V and 0 bases from J, with 10 bases between. The CDR3 runs to 15 residues. Per the germline V gene, CDR1 is ENHRY and CDR2 is SYGVKD. In DNA, the CDR3 is TGTGCCATCAGTGACCCCGGGACTAGCACAGATACGCAGTATTTT. Amino acids: CAISDPGTSTDTQYF.

This clonotype has at least ten counts. The chain couples TRBV9 to TRBJ2-7, with D possibly being TRBD1 (5 bases). The CDR3 has 14 residues. Between the trimmed V and J ends, which lost 1 base and 6 bases, there was a span of 14 bases. The germline gives CDR1 SGDLS, CDR2 YYNGEE. The CDR3 sequence is CASSVRPGKGEQYF. CDR3 in DNA: TGTGCCAGCAGCGTAAGGCCAGGGAAGGGCGAGCAGTACTTC.

This clonotype was counted at least ten times. The junction differs from germline at one of its ends, possibly a read error. The chain is built from TRBV4-1 and TRBJ2-2; 9 bases match TRBD2. The CDR3 totals 14 residues. The germline CDR1 and CDR2 sequences are MGHRA and YSYEKL. The CDR3 sequence: CASSQEKGRGGLFF. CDR3 coding DNA: TGCGCCAGCAGCCAAGAGAAGGGGCGGGGGGGGCTGTTTTTT.

At least ten counts were recorded for this clonotype. The V and J genes are TRBV12-3 or TRBV12-4 and TRBJ2-7; either TRBD1 or TRBD2 may fit D (5 bases each). CDR3 size: 14 residues. Trimming took off 3 bases at V and 2 bases at J, with 11 bases between the two ends. CDR3 amino acids: CASSFRRDPYEQYF. The CDR3 coding sequence is TGTGCCAGCAGTTTCCGCAGGGACCCCTACGAGCAGTACTTC.

Many counts were recorded for this clonotype. The chain couples TRBV6-5 to TRBJ2-7; no firm D call. Germline V lookup: CDR1 MNHEY, CDR2 SVGAGI. The CDR3 extends over 13 amino acids. V lost 7 bases and J lost 0, with 10 bases in between. CDR3 in amino acids: CASKERASYEQYF. The CDR3 DNA sequence: TGTGCCAGCAAGGAACGAGCCTCCTACGAGCAGTACTTC.

There are many counts of this clonotype. The chain links TRBV6-2 or TRBV6-3 to TRBJ1-6, with D perhaps matching TRBD1 (5 bases). Trimming cost V 2 bases and J 8 bases, with 10 bases left between them. The length of the CDR3 is 14 residues. Germline V CDR1 and CDR2: MNHEY, SVGEGT. The CDR3 is CASSYGAFDSPLHF. The CDR3 DNA is TGTGCCAGCAGTTACGGGGCGTTCGATTCACCCCTCCACTTT.

This clonotype appeared many times. The chain employs TRBV18 and TRBJ2-1, with TRBD2 identical over 8 bases. Losses at the gene ends were 3 bases for V and 5 bases for J; bases not matched to a gene: 3. Germline V gene sequence: CDR1 KGHSH, CDR2 LQKENI. This CDR3 contains 14 residues. Written as DNA, the CDR3 is TGTGCCAGCTCACCTTTAGCGGGGAACAATGAGCAGTTCTTC. Its protein product is CASSPLAGNNEQFF.

This clonotype was detected ten times or more. V gene TRBV5-5 combines with J gene TRBJ2-3; 10 positions agree with TRBD2. Germline V gene data show CDR1 as SGHKS and CDR2 as YYEKEE (reference sequence). V shed 6 bases, J shed 1 base, and the junction held 2 bases outside the gene matches. CDR3 length: 14 amino acids. The CDR3: CASTLAGGTDTQYF. DNA of the CDR3: TGTGCCAGCACTCTAGCGGGGGGCACAGATACGCAGTATTTT.

At least ten counts were recorded for this clonotype. This chain uses TRBV20-1 with TRBJ2-2, with 9 bases fitting TRBD2. The junction had 11 bases not matched to a gene; V was cut back by 0 bases and J by 6 bases. The germline V gene has CDR1 DFQATT and CDR2 SNEGSKA (reference sequence). This CDR3 is built from 17 residues. The CDR3 protein is CSARDPERGDGSGELFF. CDR3 DNA sequence: TGCAGTGCTAGAGATCCAGAGCGGGGGGATGGGTCCGGGGAGCTGTTTTTT.

This clonotype has ten or more counts. CDR3 in DNA: TGTGCCAGCAGCCAAACGCCCGGGCTAAATCAGCCCCAGCATTTT. Its protein is CASSQTPGLNQPQHF. The chain recombines TRBV5-6 with TRBJ1-5, with no clear D. The CDR3 totals 15 residues. Germline-derived CDR1 and CDR2 are SGHDT and YYEEEE. V gave up 4 bases and J gave up 4 bases, with 15 bases separating them.

Many counts were recorded for this clonotype. V and J are TRBV6-5 and TRBJ2-3, with D uncertain. V was shortened by 3 bases and J by 2 bases, with 12 bases between the two germline ends. CDR3 length: 15 residues. Germline V CDR1 and CDR2: MNHEY, SVGAGI. The CDR3 sequence: CASSYGPTLTDTQYF. In DNA form, the CDR3 reads TGTGCCAGCAGTTATGGACCGACCCTCACAGATACGCAGTATTTT.

This clonotype was seen many times. This rearrangement joins TRBV7-9 to TRBJ1-1; the match to TRBD1 covers 7 bases. The CDR3 runs 15 residues. Per the germline V gene, CDR1 is SEHNR and CDR2 is FQNEAQ (reference sequence). Germline trimming cut 3 bases from V and 3 bases from J; bases unmatched to any gene: 7. CDR3 nucleotide sequence: TGTGCCAGCAGCTTGCCCGCCGGGACAGACACTGAAGCTTTCTTT. Translated, it gives CASSLPAGTDTEAFF.

There are many counts of this clonotype. The chain carries TRBV4-2 and TRBJ2-7; tentative D call: TRBD1 (6 bases). Trimming took off 4 bases at V and 0 bases at J, with 10 bases between the two ends. The V gene's germline CDR1 is LGHNA and CDR2 YNFKEQ. The CDR3 is 14 residues long. The CDR3 region is CASSPARGSYEQYF. CDR3 bases: TGTGCCAGCAGCCCGGCCAGGGGCTCCTACGAGCAGTACTTC.

This clonotype was seen ten or more times. The chain links TRBV4-2 to TRBJ2-3; TRBD2 aligns across 10 bases. After removal of 3 bases from V and 5 bases from J, the junction contained 5 bases not matched to a gene. The CDR3 is 15 amino acids. Germline values: CDR1 LGHNA, CDR2 YNFKEQ. The chain's CDR3 is CASSQFSGGRDTQYF. The DNA of the CDR3 is TGTGCCAGCAGCCAGTTTAGCGGGGGGAGAGATACGCAGTATTTT.

This clonotype was picked up many times. The V call is TRBV2, the J call TRBJ1-6; 9 bases are a match to TRBD1. Losses at the gene ends were 9 bases for V and 6 bases for J; bases not matched to a gene: 6. CDR1 is SNHLY and CDR2 is FYNNEI in the germline V gene. The CDR3 contains 14 residues. The CDR3 nucleotides are TGTGCCAGGCAGGAACAGGGGGCTAATTCACCCCTCCACTTT. It specifies CARQEQGANSPLHF.

This clonotype showed up many times. The rearrangement joins TRBV6-2 or TRBV6-3 to TRBJ1-4; the D is unclear. V lost 3 bases, J lost 0 bases, and 17 bases lay in between. This CDR3 comprises 18 residues. Germline CDR1 MNHEY, CDR2 SVGEGT. The CDR3: CASSYSPGEPATNEKLFF. The CDR3 DNA follows: TGTGCCAGCAGTTATTCACCGGGTGAGCCTGCAACTAATGAAAAACTGTTTTTT.

The chain carries TRBV5-3 and TRBJ1-5; 8 nucleotides line up with TRBD1. TRBV5-3 belongs to the ORF category, with a function that is uncertain. The CDR3 runs to 18 residues. Losses at the gene ends were 4 bases for V and 7 bases for J; bases not matched to a gene: 19. The CDR3 spells CARSPPLTSTGEDQPQHF. The CDR3 bases are TGTGCCAGAAGCCCCCCCCTTACGTCGACAGGGGAGGACCAGCCCCAGCATTTT.

In its sample, this clonotype was seen many times. The chain has TRBV12-3 or TRBV12-4 and TRBJ1-3, with D possibly being TRBD1 (6 bases). Between the trimmed V and J ends, which lost 8 bases and 4 bases, there was a span of 21 bases. The CDR3 has 16 residues. CDR3 in DNA: TGTGCCAGCCGGTATGAAGGGGGGCTTGACGGAAACACCATATATTTT. This translates into CASRYEGGLDGNTIYF.

This clonotype was seen many times. The rearrangement links TRBV5-1 to TRBJ1-6; D gene uncertain. The CDR3 extends over 14 amino acids. With 0 bases removed from V and 5 bases from J, the gap between germline ends came to 6 bases. Germline V CDR1 and CDR2: SGHRS, YFSETQ. CDR3 region: CASSLAQNNSPLHF. CDR3 sequence (DNA): TGCGCCAGCAGCTTGGCCCAGAATAATTCACCCCTCCACTTT. Full variable domain (rest looked up from reference TRBV5-1 and TRBJ1-6): KAGVTQTPRYLIKTRGQQVTLSCSPISGHRSVSWYQQTPGQGLQFLFEYFSETQRNKGNFPGRFSGRQFSNSRSEMNVSTLELGDSALYLCASSLAQNNSPLHFGNGTRLTVT.

This clonotype was seen repeatedly, ten times or more. The rearrangement links TRBV7-2 to TRBJ2-3, with D hard to call. The ends were cut back, 5 bases at V and 6 bases at J, with 9 bases in the middle. The germline V gene has CDR1 SGHTA and CDR2 FQGNSA. The CDR3 has 12 amino acids. CDR3 nucleotide sequence: TGTGCCAGCAGCCGACCTCTGGATACGCAGTATTTT. Protein: CASSRPLDTQYF. Supplemented by reference TRBV7-2 and TRBJ2-3, the full variable domain reads GAGVSQSPSNKVTEKGKDVELRCDPISGHTALYWYRQSLGQGLEFLIYFQGNSAPDKSGLPSDRFSAERTGGSVSTLTIQRTQQEDSAVYLCASSRPLDTQYFGPGTRLTVL.

Many counts were recorded for this clonotype. The CDR3 sequence: CASSSWGGGNEEQYF. The CDR3 DNA reads as TGCGCCAGCAGCTCCTGGGGGGGCGGCAATGAGGAGCAGTACTTC. The V gene is TRBV5-1, the J gene TRBJ2-7, with D tentatively TRBD2 (7 bases). The CDR3 is 15 amino acids. The germline V gene encodes CDR1 SGHRS and CDR2 YFSETQ. The ends were cut back, 3 bases at V and 7 bases at J, with 20 bases in the middle.

In its sample, this clonotype was seen a few times. The rearrangement links TRBV11-2 to TRBJ2-2, with a possible D match to TRBD1 (6 bases). The CDR3 consists of 15 residues. Trimming stripped 4 bases from V and 9 bases from J, with 18 bases between. Germline-derived CDR1 and CDR2 are SGHAT and FQNNGV. The CDR3: CASSSTSTGSRELFF. In DNA form, the CDR3 reads TGTGCCAGCAGCTCAACCTCGACAGGTAGCCGGGAGCTGTTTTTT.

This clonotype was observed a handful of times. The rearrangement uses TRBV2 and TRBJ2-7; no reliable D call. V was pared by 7 bases and J by 0 bases, with 7 bases between. Germline-derived CDR1 and CDR2 are SNHLY and FYNNEI. The CDR3 length is 12 residues. This chain's CDR3 is CASKQNSYEQYF. The CDR3 DNA reads TGTGCCAGCAAGCAGAACTCCTACGAGCAGTACTTC.

This clonotype came up many times. V and J are TRBV12-3 or TRBV12-4 and TRBJ2-7; the D call may be TRBD1 or TRBD2 (5 bases each). V lost 3 bases and J lost 6, with 21 bases in between. The CDR3 is made up of 16 amino acids. The CDR3 region has the DNA TGTGCCAGCAGTTTGCCCCCCGGGACCCTCGAATTCGAGCAGTACTTC. Protein sequence: CASSLPPGTLEFEQYF.

The table lists this clonotype with many counts. The chain carries TRBV7-2 and TRBJ1-6, with 12 bases identical to TRBD1. Per germline, CDR1 SGHTA and CDR2 FQGNSA. J lost 3 bases, V lost 4 bases, and 22 bases had no gene match. CDR3 size: 23 residues. The CDR3 here is CASSSRDRGRFRDNYYYNSPLHF. For the CDR3, the DNA is TGTGCCAGCAGCTCAAGGGACAGGGGGCGGTTCCGGGATAACTACTACTATAATTCACCCCTCCACTTT.

In this sample, this clonotype turned up many times. This chain links TRBV5-1 with TRBJ2-5, with D possibly called TRBD1 or TRBD2 (5 bases each). The germline V gene encodes CDR1 SGHRS and CDR2 YFSETQ. V was pared by 7 bases and J by 1 base, with 11 bases between. The CDR3 loop spans 13 amino acids. This CDR3 is CASEEGSQETQYF. The CDR3 DNA reads as TGCGCCAGCGAAGAGGGGTCCCAAGAGACCCAGTACTTC.